The clone carrying this T cell receptor (beta chain) was seen a handful of times. Trimming removed 2 bases from V and 4 bases from J; junction bases left unmatched: 2. The CDR3 has 15 residues. The V gene's germline CDR1 is MGHDK and CDR2 SYGVNS. The sample belongs to a study of identical twins. cDNA molecules carried unique molecular identifiers, and template switching added a universal primer site. TCRdb re-called the 5' RACE reads with MiXCR, one entry per CDR3 protein. This sample has approximately 500,000 distinct CDR3 sequences; 12% to 15% occur once, and the top ten carry less than 0.5%. A further study also used this sample, focusing on yellow fever vaccine responses in identical twins.

The TCR originated in a woman aged 18-35 years in good health. Specimen: CD4+ T cells sorted from blood. This chain connects TRBV25-1 to TRBJ2-1; 10 bases match TRBD2. In DNA form, the CDR3 reads TGTGCCAGCAGTGAAGGACTAGCGGATTACAATGAGCAGTTCTTC. It translates to CASSEGLADYNEQFF.